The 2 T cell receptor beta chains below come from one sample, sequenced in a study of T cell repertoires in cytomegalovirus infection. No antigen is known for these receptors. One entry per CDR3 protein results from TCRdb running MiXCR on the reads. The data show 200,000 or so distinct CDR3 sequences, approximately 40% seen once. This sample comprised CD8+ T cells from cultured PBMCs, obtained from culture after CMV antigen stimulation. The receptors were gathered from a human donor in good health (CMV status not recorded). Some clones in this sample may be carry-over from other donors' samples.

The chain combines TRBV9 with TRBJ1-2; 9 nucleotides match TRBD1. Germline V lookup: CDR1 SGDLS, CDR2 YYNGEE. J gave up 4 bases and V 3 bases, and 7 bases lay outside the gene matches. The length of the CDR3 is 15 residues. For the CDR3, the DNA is TGTGCCAGCAGCGACCGGGACAGGGTGGCCTATGGCTACACCTTC. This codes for CASSDRDRVAYGYTF.

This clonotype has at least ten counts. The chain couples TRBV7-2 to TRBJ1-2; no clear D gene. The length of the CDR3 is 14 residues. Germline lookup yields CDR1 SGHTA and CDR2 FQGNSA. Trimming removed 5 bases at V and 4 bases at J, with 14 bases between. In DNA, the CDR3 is TGTGCCAGCAGCGTCGACCTAGGGAGCTATGGCTACACCTTC. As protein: CASSVDLGSYGYTF. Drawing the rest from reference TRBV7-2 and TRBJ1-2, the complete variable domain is GAGVSQSPSNKVTEKGKDVELRCDPISGHTALYWYRQSLGQGLEFLIYFQGNSAPDKSGLPSDRFSAERTGGSVSTLTIQRTQQEDSAVYLCASSVDLGSYGYTFGSGTRLTVV.